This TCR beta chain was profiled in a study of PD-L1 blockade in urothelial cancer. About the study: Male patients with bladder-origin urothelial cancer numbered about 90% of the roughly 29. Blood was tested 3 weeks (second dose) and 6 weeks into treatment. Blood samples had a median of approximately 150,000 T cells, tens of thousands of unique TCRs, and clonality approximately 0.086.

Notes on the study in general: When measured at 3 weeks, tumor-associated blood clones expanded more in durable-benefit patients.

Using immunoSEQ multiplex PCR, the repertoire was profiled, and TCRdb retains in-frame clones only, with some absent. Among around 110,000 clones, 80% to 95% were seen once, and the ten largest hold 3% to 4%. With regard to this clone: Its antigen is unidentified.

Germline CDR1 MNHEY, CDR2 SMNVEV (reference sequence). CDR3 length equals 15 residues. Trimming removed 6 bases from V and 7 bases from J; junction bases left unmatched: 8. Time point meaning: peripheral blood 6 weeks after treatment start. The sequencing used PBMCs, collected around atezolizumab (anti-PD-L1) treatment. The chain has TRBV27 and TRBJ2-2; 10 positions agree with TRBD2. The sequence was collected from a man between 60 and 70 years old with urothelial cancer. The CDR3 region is CASRELAGPHGELFF. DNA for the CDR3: TGTGCCAGCAGGGAACTAGCGGGGCCCCACGGGGAGCTGTTTTTT.